Below, 14 T cell receptor beta chains from the same sample are listed, as sequenced in a study of control samples from healthy donors and cancer patients. TCRdb keeps only in-frame clones here, not all; method: immunoSEQ multiplex PCR. The sample has fewer than 500,000 clones, around 90% seen once; the top ten hold more than 6%. Sequenced: PBMCs. Receptors originate from a man in his forties with head and neck cancer.

The chain has TRBV5-1 and TRBJ1-1; 7 bases agree with TRBD1. The CDR3 sequence is 15 residues long. Germline V gene data show CDR1 as SGHRS and CDR2 as YFSETQ. The trim removed 2 bases at V and 5 bases at J, leaving 9 bases unmatched. In DNA form, the CDR3 reads TGCGCCAGCAGCTTTACAGGGGACGTGCCTACTGAAGCTTTCTTT. Amino acids: CASSFTGDVPTEAFF.

The chain joins TRBV11-2 to TRBJ1-4, with unresolved D. CDR3 length equals 12 residues. Germline loops: CDR1 SGHAT, CDR2 FQNNGV. With 1 base removed from V and 14 bases from J, the gap between germline ends came to 11 bases. The CDR3 region has the DNA TGTGCCAGCAGCTTAGCCGAGACAAGGCTGTTTTTT. It yields the protein CASSLAETRLFF.

The genes are TRBV7-8 and TRBJ1-2; D gene uncertain. The CDR3 has 15 amino acids. Germline loops: CDR1 SGHVS, CDR2 FQNEAQ. The V gene lost 5 bases and the J gene lost 5 bases, with 18 bases spanning the gap. The CDR3 DNA reads TGTGCCAGCAGCGTATTGAGACCCGAGGTGTATGGCTACACCTTC. Translated: CASSVLRPEVYGYTF.

This clone was seen a single time. V gene TRBV3-1 (or the pseudogene TRBV3-2) combines with J gene TRBJ2-1; 12 bases are a match to TRBD2. Germline V gene sequence: CDR1 LGHDT, CDR2 YNNKEL (reference sequence). J was trimmed by 8 bases and V by 5 bases; bases with no gene match: 7. This CDR3 has 15 amino acids. CDR3 protein: CASSSSGRAWDEQFF. The CDR3 bases are TGTGCCAGCAGCTCTAGCGGGAGGGCCTGGGATGAGCAGTTCTTC.

The rearrangement joins TRBV6-5 to TRBJ2-5; D may correspond to TRBD1 or TRBD2 (6 bases each). Looked up from germline, CDR1 is MNHEY and CDR2 is SVGAGI. CDR3 length: 15 residues. V was cut by 4 bases and J by 4 bases, with 16 bases left in between. The DNA for the CDR3 is TGTGCCAGCAGTTCCGGGGGCCAAAGGGTAGAGACCCAGTACTTC. Translated: CASSSGGQRVETQYF.

This chain joins TRBV6-5 and TRBJ2-7; D unclear. This CDR3 region has 15 residues. V was trimmed by 6 bases and J by 3 bases, leaving 18 bases between them. Germline CDR1 and CDR2: MNHEY and SVGAGI. CDR3 nucleotides: TGTGCCAGCAGGCGGCGGACCTCCCCTGGCTACGAGCAGTACTTC. It specifies CASRRRTSPGYEQYF.

V is TRBV3-1 (or the pseudogene TRBV3-2) and J is TRBJ2-7; D is unresolved. V was pared by 0 bases and J by 4 bases, with 7 bases between. This CDR3 spans 13 amino acids. Per the germline V gene, CDR1 is LGHDT and CDR2 is YNNKEL (reference sequence). The chain's CDR3 is CASSQEGGYEQYF. For the CDR3, the DNA is TGTGCCAGCAGCCAAGAAGGCGGTTACGAGCAGTACTTC.

The rearrangement uses TRBV6-6 and TRBJ1-5; D may be TRBD1 (6 bases). Trimming left V 4 bases short and J 0 bases short, with 10 bases between. This CDR3 is built from 15 residues. Per the germline V gene, CDR1 is MNHNY and CDR2 is SVGAGI (reference sequence). In nucleotides, the CDR3 is TGTGCCAGCAGTTGGGGACAAGATAGCAATCAGCCCCAGCATTTT. As protein: CASSWGQDSNQPQHF.

There are a few counts of this clone. V usage is TRBV28 and J usage is TRBJ2-7; no clear D. Germline assignment: CDR1 MDHEN and CDR2 SYDVKM. The CDR3 is made up of 10 amino acids. The CDR3 DNA reads TGTACCGGAGCGACCTACGAGCAGTACTTC. Translated, it gives CTGATYEQYF.

The V gene is TRBV9, the J gene TRBJ2-5; 9 positions match TRBD2. CDR3 length equals 16 residues. Germline CDR1 SGDLS, CDR2 YYNGEE. J gave up 5 bases and V 0 bases, and 8 bases lay outside the gene matches. Written as DNA, the CDR3 is TGTGCCAGCAGCGTAGCATTGCGGGAGGGCGATGAGACCCAGTACTTC. Protein: CASSVALREGDETQYF.

This clone is a singleton in its sample. The chain carries TRBV30 and TRBJ2-1; tentatively, D is TRBD1 or TRBD2 (5 bases each). Germline CDR1 and CDR2: GTSNPN and SVGIG (reference sequence). The CDR3 extends over 16 amino acids. Trimming left V 2 bases short and J 9 bases short, with 23 bases between. CDR3 nucleotide sequence: TGTGCCTGGAGTTTGGGGGATTGGTCAGGGCACGCTGAGCAGTTCTTC. This sequence encodes CAWSLGDWSGHAEQFF.

This chain links TRBV5-1 with TRBJ2-7; TRBD2 matches at 7 bases. The CDR3 runs 13 residues. Germline assignment: CDR1 SGHRS and CDR2 YFSETQ. J gave up 4 bases and V 4 bases, and 5 bases lay outside the gene matches. CDR3 in amino acids: CASSPGTKYEQYF. The CDR3 coding sequence is TGCGCCAGCAGCCCGGGGACTAAGTACGAGCAGTACTTC.

V usage is TRBV4-3 and J usage is TRBJ2-1; 8 bases agree with TRBD2. V shed 3 bases and J 10 bases; nucleotides not matched to a gene: 14. The length of the CDR3 is 16 residues. Germline V CDR1 and CDR2: LGHNA, YSLEER. The CDR3 DNA is TGCGCCAGCAGCCACCTACTAGCGGTGGAGGGGAGCGAGCAGTTCTTC. Translating it yields CASSHLLAVEGSEQFF.

The chain couples TRBV10-3 to TRBJ2-2, with 7 positions matching TRBD2. V was clipped by 5 bases and J by 6 bases; unmatched bases: 12. This CDR3 is built from 16 residues. Germline V CDR1 and CDR2: ENHRY, SYGVKD. CDR3: CAISTPGLRSAGELFF. CDR3 in DNA: TGTGCCATCAGTACGCCGGGACTACGAAGTGCCGGGGAGCTGTTTTTT.